The source of this T cell receptor beta chain is a study of spatial heterogeneity in lung cancer. For the study at large: Sequencing consistently turned up more beta-chain sequences than alpha-chain sequences.

Study-wide findings and caveats: TCRs found ubiquitously expanded in tumor appeared in blood more at resection than at follow-up.

This CDR3 region has 14 residues. Trimming shortened V by 8 bases and J by 0 bases, and 11 bases separated the two germline ends. TCRdb analysed the 5' RACE reads with MiXCR anew, one entry per CDR3 protein. This sample has under 40,000 distinct CDR3 sequences, with about 5% found just once. As for this clonotype: Its antigen is as yet unknown.

The time point was: sample taken at primary tumor resection. The cohort: approximately 66 early-stage, untreated non-small cell lung cancer patients. Researchers sequenced whole RNA taken from tumor, nontumor lung or frozen PBMC without sorting. This TCR was recovered from a female donor with early-stage non-small cell lung cancer. Specimen: PBMCs, collected at surgery. This chain connects TRBV12-3 or TRBV12-4 to TRBJ1-3; unclear D gene. CDR3 loop: CASENGRSGNTIYF. CDR3 DNA sequence: TGTGCCAGCGAGAACGGCCGCTCTGGAAACACCATATATTTT.